This T cell receptor beta chain derives from a study of T cell changes during pregnancy in multiple sclerosis. Clones were read by immunoSEQ multiplex PCR, and TCRdb kept only the in-frame ones, dropping some. The sample has 65,000 to 75,000 clones; 85% to 95% are singletons. V was clipped by 3 bases and J by 7 bases; unmatched bases: 3. The CDR3 is 12 amino acids. Looked up from germline, CDR1 is SGDLS and CDR2 is YYNGEE. The chain employs TRBV9 and TRBJ2-7; 8 bases align to TRBD1. The clonotype originates from a female donor in good health, enrolled as a control in a pregnancy study. Sequenced here: CD8+ T cells from peripheral blood mononuclear cells, sampled in the third trimester of pregnancy. The CDR3 DNA sequence: TGTGCCAGCAGCGGGACAGGGTTGGAGCAGTACTTC. This encodes CASSGTGLEQYF.